The clone carrying this T cell receptor beta chain occurred a few times. Germline and junction disagree at one end, which may indicate a read error. Described time point: newly diagnosed GD, antithyroid drugs for less than 3 months. TCR sequences were obtained from RNA taken from PBMCs. Germline V CDR1 and CDR2: MNHEY, SVGEGT. CDR3 length: 14 amino acids. Arm-PCR of CDR3 regions with iRepertoire HTBI primers generated TCR beta libraries. TCRdb processed the multiplex PCR reads anew with MiXCR; each CDR3 protein has one entry. Among about 240,000 distinct CDR3 sequences listed, around 21% were seen once. These data originate in a study of regulatory T cells in long-lasting Graves disease.

Material: peripheral blood mononuclear cells (PBMCs), obtained at new diagnosis, from a patient treated with antithyroid drugs. The receptor was derived from a female donor with Graves disease. The rearrangement links TRBV6-2 or TRBV6-3 to TRBJ2-1; perhaps TRBD2 as D (6 bases). CDR3 loop: CASVPAGSGNGQFF. Written as DNA, the CDR3 is TGTGCCAGCGTCCCCGCGGGGTCGGGCAATGGGCAGTTCTTC.